This is a list of T cell receptor beta chains from one sample in a study of CD39 and CD103 CD8 tumor-infiltrating T cells. Clones were sequenced by immunoSEQ multiplex PCR, and TCRdb holds only the in-frame ones, with some missing. The table includes more than 15,000 clones, about nine tenths detected once. Sequences were obtained from CD8+ T cells sorted from blood. The receptors were gathered from a human donor with head and neck squamous cell carcinoma. The CDR3 runs from the conserved cysteine through the conserved F or W. The D gene is left open where the match is weak. Some rows have no size entry. The others give once, few or many, or a class for an expanded clone.

CDR3 | DNA | J | size | length | V | D
CASSLSRGGFGEQYF | TGTGCCAGCAGTTTATCCCGGGGAGGGTTTGGCGAGCAGTACTTC | TRBJ2-7 | - | 15 | TRBV27 | TRBD2
CASSQVGNTGELFF | TGCGCCAGCAGCCAAGTTGGGAACACCGGGGAGCTGTTTTTT | TRBJ2-2 | - | 14 | TRBV4-1 | -
CATSRDPLGSGGQYNEQFF | TGTGCCACCAGCAGAGATCCCCTTGGTAGCGGGGGGCAATACAATGAGCAGTTCTTC | TRBJ2-1 | - | 19 | TRBV15 | TRBD2
CASSSLGPRSGNTIYF | TGTGCCAGCAGCTCCCTCGGCCCTCGCTCTGGAAACACCATATATTTT | TRBJ1-3 | - | 16 | TRBV11-2 | -
CASSFWGSYNSPLHF | TGTGCCAGCAGTTTTTGGGGCTCCTATAATTCACCCCTCCACTTT | TRBJ1-6 | - | 15 | TRBV28 | -
CASSQFHLSGPSYEQYF | TGCGCCAGCAGCCAATTCCACCTTTCTGGACCTTCCTACGAGCAGTACTTC | TRBJ2-7 | - | 17 | TRBV4-1 | -
CASSFSQGAGGYTF | TGTGCCAGCAGCTTCTCCCAGGGGGCCGGGGGCTACACCTTC | TRBJ1-2 | - | 14 | TRBV5-4 | TRBD1
CASSFVFGGGPDTQYF | TGTGCCAGCAGCTTTGTATTTGGCGGGGGACCAGATACGCAGTATTTT | TRBJ2-3 | once | 16 | TRBV7-2 | TRBD2
CASAEMGTEAFF | TGTGCCAGCGCAGAGATGGGGACTGAAGCTTTCTTT | TRBJ1-1 | - | 12 | TRBV7-8 | -
CASSLSELNTEAFF | TGTGCCAGCAGTTTATCAGAGTTAAACACTGAAGCTTTCTTT | TRBJ1-1 | few | 14 | TRBV28 | -
CASSEPGTPQQYF | TGTGCCAGCAGTGAGCCCGGGACCCCGCAGCAGTACTTC | TRBJ2-7 | - | 13 | TRBV6-1 | -
CASSYGTGGGGYTF | TGTGCCAGCAGCTACGGGACAGGGGGCGGTGGCTACACCTTC | TRBJ1-2 | once | 14 | TRBV13 | TRBD1
CASSLLGGDEQYF | TGTGCCAGCAGCTTACTTGGAGGGGACGAGCAGTACTTC | TRBJ2-7 | once | 13 | TRBV7-3 | -
CASSADAAGQSF | TGTGCCAGCAGCGCCGACGCGGCCGGCCAGTCGTTC | TRBJ1-4 | - | 12 | TRBV7-9 | -
CASSFGLSYEQYF | TGCGCCAGCAGCTTCGGTCTCTCCTACGAGCAGTACTTC | TRBJ2-7 | - | 13 | TRBV5-1 | -
CASSLSESGANVLTF | TGTGCCAGCAGCTTAAGTGAGTCTGGGGCCAACGTCCTGACTTTC | TRBJ2-6 | - | 15 | TRBV7-9 | -
CARLGSMVDSPLHF | TGCGCCAGGTTGGGCAGTATGGTCGATTCACCCCTCCACTTT | TRBJ1-6 | - | 14 | TRBV10-1 | -
CASSQRVMQDRDLGDEQYF | TGCGCCAGCAGCCAAAGAGTTATGCAAGACAGGGATCTGGGGGACGAGCAGTACTTC | TRBJ2-7 | - | 19 | TRBV4-1 | TRBD1